The rows below give T cell receptor beta chains drawn from one sample of a study of patients with pleural tuberculosis. TCRdb used MiXCR to reprocess the reads, holding one entry per CDR3 protein. Of under 30,000 distinct CDR3 sequences in the sample, roughly 18% were seen once. The sample comprised peripheral blood. These receptors were collected from a human donor with pleural tuberculosis. Each CDR3 is given with its conserved first and last residue. The D gene is left open where the match is weak. Clone size is stated in some rows and not others, as once, few, many or a class when expanded.

>TRBJ1-3|many|.|TRBV29-1
CSVEGFSGNTIYF
TGCAGCGTTGAAGGTTTCTCTGGAAACACCATATATTTT
>TRBJ1-1|.|.|TRBV4-1
CASTPKAVNTEAFF
TGCGCAAGCACCCCGAAGGCCGTGAACACTGAAGCTTTCTTT
>TRBJ2-1|many|.|TRBV4-3
CASSQDRHSHEQFF
TGCGCCAGCAGCCAAGATCGTCACAGCCATGAGCAGTTCTTC
>TRBJ1-2|many|TRBD1|TRBV19
CASNPGQGSYGYTF
TGTGCCAGTAACCCGGGACAGGGGTCCTATGGCTACACCTTC
>TRBJ1-2|many|.|TRBV5-6
CASSLVRDGYTF
TGTGCCAGCAGCTTGGTTCGGGATGGCTACACCTTC
>TRBJ1-4|many|.|TRBV7-2
CASSPPTGAFATNEKLFF
TGTGCCAGCAGCCCACCAACCGGGGCCTTTGCAACTAATGAAAAACTGTTTTTT
>TRBJ2-7|.|.|TRBV12-3/TRBV12-4
CASSLTNRILYEQYF
TGTGCCAGCAGTCTCACCAATCGTATCCTCTACGAGCAGTACTTC
>TRBJ1-6|many|TRBD1|TRBV25-1
CASSGTGSSPLHF
TGTGCCAGCAGTGGGACAGGGTCCTCACCCCTCCACTTT
>TRBJ1-2|.|.|TRBV28
CASSSTGWYGYNF
TGCGCCAGCAGTTCCACGGGTTGGTATGGCTACAACTTC
>TRBJ1-5|many|.|TRBV2
CASMGSNQPQHF
TGTGCCAGCATGGGTAGCAATCAGCCCCAGCATTTT
>TRBJ2-7|many|.|TRBV29-1
CSAEGARQNEQYF
TGCAGCGCTGAAGGTGCCCGTCAAAACGAGCAGTACTTC
>TRBJ2-1|.|.|TRBV14
CASRFTKGAANEQFF
TGTGCCAGCAGGTTCACAAAGGGCGCCGCAAATGAGCAGTTCTTC
>TRBJ2-5|many|.|TRBV6-6
CASSYGGLETQYF
TGTGCCAGCAGTTATGGGGGACTAGAGACCCAGTACTTC
>TRBJ1-3|many|.|TRBV29-1
CSVEDYGVSGNTIYF
TGCAGCGTTGAAGACTATGGGGTATCGGGAAACACCATATATTTT
>TRBJ2-3|.|.|TRBV6-1
CASSPWSNEQYF
TGTGCCAGCAGTCCTTGGAGCAATGAGCAGTATTTT
>TRBJ2-3|many|.|TRBV2
CASLGGRGSDTQYF
TGTGCCAGCTTAGGGGGAAGGGGTTCAGATACGCAGTATTTT
>TRBJ1-1|.|.|TRBV27
CASSLGRHTEALF
TGTGCCAGCAGTTTAGGTAGGCACACTGAGGCCTTATTT
>TRBJ2-5|many|.|TRBV13
CASSLPSWGAQETQYF
TGTGCCAGCAGCCTTCCCTCTTGGGGGGCTCAAGAGACCCAGTACTTC
>TRBJ1-1|many|.|TRBV18
CASSNLGNGNTEAFF
TGTGCCAGCTCGAACCTGGGGAACGGGAACACTGAAGCTTTCTTT
>TRBJ2-2|many|TRBD2|TRBV20-1
CSSTSGESTGELFF
TGCAGTTCGACTAGCGGGGAGAGCACCGGGGAGCTGTTTTTT
>TRBJ2-1|many|.|TRBV5-1
CASSLARVRHNEQFF
TGCGCCAGCAGCTTGGCACGGGTTAGACACAATGAGCAGTTCTTC
>TRBJ1-5|many|.|TRBV6-4
CASSDGGAQPQHF
TGTGCCAGCAGTGATGGGGGGGCTCAGCCCCAGCATTTT
>TRBJ1-1|many|.|TRBV20-1
CSARPIQGTDTEAFF
TGCAGTGCTAGACCAATCCAGGGGACGGACACTGAAGCTTTCTTT
>TRBJ1-1|many|.|TRBV4-2
CASSQDRRGLNTEAFF
TGTGCCAGCAGCCAAGATAGGAGGGGCTTGAACACTGAAGCTTTCTTT
>TRBJ1-1|medium-sized|.|TRBV20-1
CSARAGTDTEAFF
TGCAGTGCTAGAGCCGGGACTGACACTGAAGCTTTCTTT
>TRBJ2-7|once|TRBD1|TRBV27
CASSSIWDSPYAQYF
TGTGCCAGCAGTTCGATTTGGGACAGCCCGTACGCGCAGTACTTC
>TRBJ1-2|many|.|TRBV4-1
CASSQEERSRARYGYTF
TGCGCCAGCAGCCAAGAAGAGCGGAGCAGGGCGAGGTACGGCTACACCTTC
>TRBJ2-2|many|.|TRBV11-3
CASSSGLVTGELFF
TGTGCCAGCAGCTCGGGACTCGTCACCGGGGAGCTGTTTTTT
>TRBJ1-1|medium-sized|.|TRBV20-1
CSASTDRLNTEAFF
TGCAGTGCTAGTACGGACAGATTGAACACTGAAGCTTTCTTT
>TRBJ2-2|many|.|TRBV20-1
CSASPVTGELFF
TGCAGTGCTAGTCCAGTTACCGGGGAGCTGTTTTTT
>TRBJ1-2|.|.|TRBV6-1
CASREAADGYTF
TGTGCCAGCAGGGAAGCGGCTGATGGCTACACCTTC
>TRBJ1-2|.|TRBD1|TRBV2
CASAGQEVYYGYTF
TGTGCCAGCGCCGGACAGGAGGTTTACTATGGCTACACCTTC
>TRBJ2-7|few|TRBD1|TRBV13
CASSLETGLPYEQYF
TGTGCCAGCAGCTTAGAGACAGGGCTACCCTACGAGCAGTACTTC
>TRBJ1-5|many|.|TRBV7-6
CASSAGQFLYGNQPQHF
TGTGCCAGCAGCGCTGGACAATTTCTATATGGCAATCAGCCCCAGCATTTT
>TRBJ1-1|.|.|TRBV27
CASSSDGGTEAFF
TGTGCCAGCAGTTCCGACGGGGGGACTGAAGCTTTCTTT
>TRBJ2-3|many|.|TRBV6-2/TRBV6-3
CASSDRSASTDTQYF
TGTGCCAGCAGCGACAGGTCGGCTAGCACAGATACGCAGTATTTT
>TRBJ1-1|.|.|TRBV18
CASSPQRGDTEAFF
TGTGCCAGCTCACCACAAAGGGGGGACACTGAAGCTTTCTTT
>TRBJ2-1|many|TRBD2|TRBV7-9
CASSLYVAGGRGNEQFF
TGTGCCAGCAGCTTATACGTAGCGGGAGGCCGGGGGAATGAGCAGTTCTTC
>TRBJ2-7|many|.|TRBV4-1
CASSTGPGDEQYF
TGCGCCAGCAGCACCGGGCCTGGTGACGAGCAGTACTTC
>TRBJ1-5|medium-sized|.|TRBV6-6
CASSYSGRGNQPQHF
TGTGCCAGCAGTTACTCGGGCAGGGGCAATCAGCCCCAGCATTTT
>TRBJ2-5|many|TRBD1|TRBV7-2
CASSFPTGRGEETQYF
TGTGCCAGCAGCTTTCCGACAGGGCGTGGGGAAGAGACCCAGTACTTC
>TRBJ2-7|many|.|TRBV11-2
CASSLEFSSGIGDF
TGTGCCAGCAGCTTAGAATTTAGCTCGGGCATCGGAGACTTC
>TRBJ2-2|.|.|TRBV6-1
CARRRDNTGELFF
TGTGCCAGGAGACGGGACAACACCGGGGAGCTGTTTTTT
>TRBJ2-7|many|.|TRBV7-9
CASSFVRGVEQYF
TGTGCCAGCAGTTTTGTAAGGGGGGTCGAGCAGTACTTC
>TRBJ2-7|few|TRBD2|TRBV5-1
CASSPGGAGGFYEQYF
TGCGCCAGCAGCCCGGGCGGAGCGGGAGGCTTCTACGAGCAGTACTTC
>TRBJ1-2|many|.|TRBV20-1
CSARDSRAPLTANYGYTF
TGCAGTGCTAGAGATTCCCGGGCCCCGTTAACCGCTAACTATGGCTACACCTTC
>TRBJ2-7|medium-sized|TRBD2|TRBV20-1
CSAREGGVEQYF
TGCAGTGCTAGAGAGGGAGGGGTTGAGCAGTACTTC
>TRBJ2-7|.|.|TRBV5-5
CASSSGGAWGGEQYF
TGTGCCAGCAGCTCCGGGGGAGCATGGGGAGGAGAGCAGTACTTC
>TRBJ2-7|many|.|TRBV6-6
CASSYTNTGSEQYF
TGTGCCAGCAGTTACACTAATACGGGCAGCGAGCAGTACTTC
>TRBJ2-3|many|TRBD2|TRBV7-3
CASSHLAVSTDTQYF
TGTGCCAGCAGCCATCTAGCGGTGAGCACAGATACGCAGTATTTT
>TRBJ1-5|medium-sized|.|TRBV20-1
CSAGGSNQPQHF
TGCAGTGCTGGTGGGAGCAATCAGCCCCAGCATTTT
>TRBJ1-4|many|.|TRBV19
CATLGMAGSTNEKLFF
TGTGCTACTTTGGGGATGGCGGGGTCAACTAATGAAAAACTGTTTTTT